The 2 T cell receptor beta chains below come from one sample, sequenced in a study of response to subunit inactivated influenza vaccine. TCRdb used MiXCR to reprocess the RT-PCR reads, holding one entry per CDR3 protein. The sample contains about 480,000 distinct CDR3 sequences, 10% to 15% of which appear only once. This specimen was PBMCs from blood, taken more than 35 days after vaccination. The receptors derive from a man aged 50 to 60 who received an inactivated influenza vaccine.

This clonotype occurred many times. The V and J genes are TRBV10-3 and TRBJ1-1; the match to TRBD1 covers 10 bases. The CDR3 is 15 residues long. CDR1 ENHRY and CDR2 SYGVKD come from the germline V gene. The J segment lost 4 bases and the V segment lost 6 bases, leaving 8 bases of the junction unmatched. CDR3 in amino acids: CAIRPPGQGSTEAFF. CDR3 nucleotides: TGTGCCATCAGACCTCCGGGACAGGGGAGCACTGAAGCTTTCTTT.

This clonotype showed up many times. The chain is built from TRBV12-3 or TRBV12-4 and TRBJ1-1, with TRBD1 as a possible D gene (5 bases). Between the trimmed V and J ends, which lost 8 bases and 2 bases, there was a span of 12 bases. The CDR3 runs to 13 residues. CDR3 sequence reads: CASVWGLNTEAFF. CDR3 coding DNA: TGTGCCAGCGTTTGGGGGTTAAACACTGAAGCTTTCTTT.